A selection of T cell receptor beta chains follows, all from one sample in a study of blood T cell repertoires in COVID-19. Measured with immunoSEQ multiplex PCR; TCRdb has only the in-frame clones, and not every one. In the table there are 200,000 to 250,000 clones, more than 80% of which are singletons. Specimen: peripheral blood. These receptors all stem from a man under 40 who had recovered from COVID-19. CDR3s include the opening cysteine and the closing phenylalanine or tryptophan. D genes are given only for firm matches. The size of a clone is reported for some rows only, either as once, few or many, or as a class for expanded clones.

v_gene	len	d_gene	abundance	j_gene	CDR3aa	CDR3nt
TRBV6-1	17	TRBD2	.	TRBJ2-2	CASSDVLAGTLTGELFF	TGTGCCAGCAGTGATGTACTAGCGGGGACTTTAACCGGGGAGCTGTTTTTT
TRBV14	15	.	.	TRBJ2-6	CASSPFSSGANVLTF	TGTGCCAGCAGCCCCTTCAGCTCTGGGGCCAACGTCCTGACTTTC
TRBV5-1	16	.	.	TRBJ2-2	CASSLEGAGAAGELFF	TGCGCCAGCAGCTTGGAAGGGGCAGGGGCCGCCGGGGAGCTGTTTTTT
TRBV4-1	16	.	.	TRBJ2-7	CASSTPREVGTYEQYF	TGCGCCAGCAGCACCCCCAGGGAGGTGGGGACCTACGAGCAGTACTTC
TRBV6-2/TRBV6-3	14	.	.	TRBJ1-1	CASRPTGGRGEAFF	TGTGCCAGCAGACCTACGGGGGGTAGGGGTGAAGCTTTCTTT
TRBV7-6	12	.	.	TRBJ1-4	CASSLESAKLFF	TGTGCCAGCAGCTTAGAGAGTGCCAAACTGTTTTTT
TRBV19	13	TRBD1	.	TRBJ2-7	CASSPLQGDQQYF	TGTGCCAGTAGTCCCCTGCAGGGGGATCAGCAGTACTTC
TRBV27	15	.	.	TRBJ2-5	CASSLSSGAQETQYF	TGTGCCAGCAGTTTAAGCTCAGGGGCCCAAGAGACCCAGTACTTC
TRBV19	15	TRBD1	.	TRBJ2-7	CASSVSGTGVYEQYF	TGTGCCAGTAGTGTTTCCGGGACAGGGGTCTACGAGCAGTACTTC
TRBV10-1	13	.	.	TRBJ1-5	CASSERAGQPQHF	TGCGCCAGCAGTGAGAGGGCGGGTCAGCCCCAGCATTTT
TRBV15	14	.	.	TRBJ1-5	CATERQDSNQPQHF	TGTGCCACGGAGCGACAGGATAGCAATCAGCCCCAGCATTTT
TRBV5-4	14	TRBD1	few	TRBJ1-2	CASSDAQGAGGYTF	TGTGCCAGCAGCGACGCACAGGGGGCGGGTGGCTACACCTTC
TRBV10-2	14	.	.	TRBJ2-2	CASSAQGGAGELFF	TGCGCCAGCAGTGCCCAGGGAGGAGCCGGGGAGCTGTTTTTT
TRBV20-1	13	.	.	TRBJ2-2	CSASQGNTGELFF	TGCAGTGCTAGTCAGGGGAACACCGGGGAGCTGTTTTTT
TRBV6-2/TRBV6-3	13	TRBD1	.	TRBJ2-7	CASSRTGAYEQYF	TGTGCCAGCAGCCGGACAGGGGCCTACGAGCAGTACTTC
TRBV5-6	16	.	.	TRBJ2-5	CASSLYLWSREETQYF	TGTGCCAGCAGCTTATACCTGTGGAGCCGTGAAGAGACCCAGTACTTC
TRBV4-2	16	.	.	TRBJ1-5	CASSPQEDGLNQPQHF	TGTGCCAGCAGCCCGCAGGAGGACGGACTAAATCAGCCCCAGCATTTT
TRBV10-1	15	TRBD2	.	TRBJ2-1	CASSTSGGAWNEQFF	TGCGCCAGCAGTACTAGCGGGGGGGCTTGGAATGAGCAGTTCTTC
TRBV5-1	17	.	.	TRBJ1-4	CASSLDPVAATNEKLFF	TGCGCCAGCAGCTTGGATCCCGTGGCGGCAACTAATGAAAAACTGTTTTTT
TRBV4-3	13	.	few	TRBJ1-2	CASSHRVNYGYTF	TGCGCCAGCAGCCACCGCGTGAACTATGGCTACACCTTC
TRBV5-8	12	.	.	TRBJ1-1	CASRQGWTEAFF	TGTGCCAGCAGACAGGGTTGGACTGAAGCTTTCTTT
TRBV25-1	14	TRBD1	.	TRBJ1-4	CASSIRGVNEKLFF	TGTGCCAGCAGTATCAGGGGGGTGAATGAAAAACTGTTTTTT
TRBV7-8	15	TRBD2	.	TRBJ2-1	CASSFGLAGGNEQFF	TGTGCCAGCAGCTTCGGACTAGCGGGGGGCAATGAGCAGTTCTTC
TRBV10-1	16	.	few	TRBJ2-3	CASSEVPTLLPDTQYF	TGCGCCAGTAGCGAAGTTCCCACCCTTCTTCCAGATACGCAGTATTTT
TRBV6-2/TRBV6-3	17	TRBD1	.	TRBJ2-7	CASSYSMGQANDYEQYF	TGTGCCAGCAGTTACTCCATGGGACAGGCAAACGACTACGAGCAGTACTTC
TRBV9	13	.	once	TRBJ1-1	CASSVDAGDEAFF	TGTGCCAGCAGCGTAGACGCGGGGGATGAAGCTTTCTTT
TRBV4-1	18	TRBD2	.	TRBJ2-3	CASRKGLAGPRGTDTQYF	TGCGCCAGCAGAAAGGGACTAGCGGGGCCCCGTGGAACAGATACGCAGTATTTT
TRBV11-2	16	.	few	TRBJ1-1	CASSPGPSGGNTEAFF	TGTGCCAGCAGCCCCGGGCCCTCCGGGGGGAACACTGAAGCTTTCTTT